This T cell receptor beta chain was recovered during a study of response to subunit inactivated influenza vaccine. TCRdb re-called the RT-PCR reads with MiXCR, one entry per CDR3 protein. In the table there are about 800,000 distinct CDR3 sequences, 21% of which are singletons. Trimming took off 8 bases at V and 5 bases at J, with 13 bases between the two ends. The CDR3 is 12 residues long. From germline, CDR1 is MDHEN and CDR2 SYDVKM. The chain couples TRBV28 to TRBJ2-7; D might be TRBD2 (5 bases). Sequencing was performed on PBMCs from blood, taken about 5 days after vaccination. The source is a man between 45 and 60 years old who received an inactivated influenza vaccine. The DNA for the CDR3 is TGTGCCAGCGGAGGAGTGCTCAACGAGCAGTACTTC. Translated: CASGGVLNEQYF.